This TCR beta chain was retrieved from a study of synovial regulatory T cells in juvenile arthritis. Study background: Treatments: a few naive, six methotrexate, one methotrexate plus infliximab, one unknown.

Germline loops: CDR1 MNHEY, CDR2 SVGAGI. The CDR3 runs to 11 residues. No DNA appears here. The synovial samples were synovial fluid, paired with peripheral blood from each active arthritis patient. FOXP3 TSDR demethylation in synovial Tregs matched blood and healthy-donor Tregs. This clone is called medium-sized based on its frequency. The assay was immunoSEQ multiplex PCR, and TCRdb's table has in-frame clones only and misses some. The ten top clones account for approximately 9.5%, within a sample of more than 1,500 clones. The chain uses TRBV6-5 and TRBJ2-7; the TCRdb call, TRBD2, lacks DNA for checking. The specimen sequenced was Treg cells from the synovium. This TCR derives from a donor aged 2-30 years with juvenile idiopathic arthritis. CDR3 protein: CASGRTNEQYF.